The 5 T cell receptor beta chains reported below all come from one sample, sequenced in a study of Tregs in tolerant kidney transplant recipients. Related graft donors supplied nonmyeloablative bone marrow transplants, and mixed chimerism was transient. Libraries were prepared by immunoSEQ multiplex PCR; TCRdb keeps only in-frame clonotypes and omits some of them. The sample has about 11,000 clones, and its top ten clones hold more than 25%. This specimen consisted of CD8+ T cells from blood (PBMCs), obtained 24 months after the transplant. These receptors all stem from a human patient who received a combined kidney and bone marrow transplant. Some T cells may be provided by the graft donor.

As for this clone: The read falls 3 residues short of the CDR3 end, and the missing part is taken from the germline J gene. Other DNA sequences of this sample code for an identical CDR3. J is TRBJ1-2 and V is TRBV19; a weak D match, TRBD1 (5 bases). This CDR3 is built from 14 residues. V was clipped by 4 bases and J by 4 bases, with 13 bases between them. The germline V gene has CDR1 LNHDA and CDR2 SQIVND (reference sequence). CDR3 bases read: TGTGCCAGTAGTACGGCGGGGGGTTCCTATGGC. This gives the protein CASSTAGGSYG. Given in full, the CDR3 is CASSTAGGSYGYTF.

Note on this clone: With the read ending 3 residues before the CDR3 end, the germline J gene is used to fill in that end. The genes are TRBV18 and TRBJ2-2; 9 bases fit TRBD1. The J segment lost 4 bases and the V segment lost 0 bases, leaving 6 bases of the junction unmatched. Germline CDR1 reads KGHSH; CDR2 reads LQKENI. The CDR3 loop spans 17 amino acids. This CDR3 is CASSPPRDRVATGELFF. The sequenced CDR3 bases are TGTGCCAGCTCACCACCGAGGGACAGGGTAGCCACCGGGGAG.

As for this clone: The CDR3 end falls 3 residues outside the read, so it is completed with the germline J gene. The rearrangement uses TRBV19 and TRBJ2-1; tentative D call: TRBD2 (6 bases). The CDR3 spans 15 residues. Germline CDR1 is LNHDA and CDR2 is SQIVND (reference sequence). V lost 1 base, J lost 1 base, and 8 bases lay in between. The CDR3 spells CASSIGGVSYNEQFF. The sequenced part of the CDR3 DNA is TGTGCCAGTAGTATAGGGGGGGTTTCCTACAATGAG.

Turning to this clone: Coverage ceases 3 residues before the CDR3 finishes, and the germline J gene fills in the end. The chain carries TRBV4-1 and TRBJ2-7; weak D call: TRBD1 (5 bases). The CDR3 consists of 15 residues. V was pared by 0 bases and J by 2 bases, with 11 bases between. Germline CDR1 reads MGHRA; CDR2 reads YSYEKL. The CDR3 sequence is CASSQDQGATYEQYF. The DNA read from the CDR3 is TGCGCCAGCAGCCAAGATCAAGGGGCCACCTACGAG.

In terms of frequency, this clone is medium-sized. The CDR3 goes on 3 residues after the read ends, and that part is filled in from the germline J gene. The genes are TRBV29-1 and TRBJ2-5; tentative D call: TRBD1 (5 bases). The CDR3 covers 11 residues. Germline V gene lookup returns CDR1 SQVTM and CDR2 ANQGSEA. V lost 6 bases and J lost 2, with 7 bases in between. The sequenced part of the CDR3 DNA is TGCAGCGTCCGACAGCAAGAGACC. Encoded protein: CSVRQQET. The complete CDR3 protein is CSVRQQETQYF.